These 2 T cell receptor beta chains were all obtained from the same sample, sequenced in a study of Graves' ophthalmopathy and Graves' hyperthyroidism. TCR beta CDR3 regions were amplified from RNA transcripts. RT-PCR was first run with HTBI primers, then multiplex PCR in a second round. In TCRdb, the multiplex PCR reads were re-called with MiXCR into one record per CDR3 protein. The sample shows about 370,000 distinct CDR3 sequences, approximately 18% of them seen only once. The sequencing input was peripheral blood. The receptors derive from an adult woman with stable Graves' hyperthyroidism.

The J gene is TRBJ2-7, the V gene TRBV29-1, with D unclear. Per the germline V gene, CDR1 is SQVTM and CDR2 is ANQGSEA. The CDR3 covers 12 residues. With 5 bases removed from V and 2 bases from J, the gap between germline ends came to 10 bases. The CDR3 nucleotides read TGCAGCGTTTCCGTCAGGACCTACGAGCAGTACTTC. Translated: CSVSVRTYEQYF.

The chain joins TRBV20-1 to TRBJ2-5; D possibly corresponds to TRBD2 (5 bases). The CDR3 covers 11 residues. The V gene's germline CDR1 is DFQATT and CDR2 SNEGSKA (reference sequence). Trimming shortened V by 8 bases and J by 5 bases, and 12 bases separated the two germline ends. CDR3 sequence reads: CSLLEGETQYF. Written as DNA, the CDR3 is TGCAGTTTACTAGAGGGCGAGACCCAGTACTTC.